This T cell receptor (beta chain) was sequenced for a study of T cell repertoires in cytomegalovirus infection. About the study: Matching HLA type and CMV infection were both indicated by public TCR beta signatures. Whole-study results and caveats: HLA-C-restricted CMV clonotypes gave the most frequent clonotype in two of eight donors.

This clonotype has only a few counts. Its antigen is currently unknown. Each CDR3 protein is one row after TCRdb ran MiXCR on the reads. The data hold about 240,000 distinct CDR3 sequences, with roughly an eighth observed a single time. The source material was PBMCs. This receptor was identified in a human donor in good health (CMV status not recorded). Some clones in this sample may be carry-over from other donors' samples.

The CDR3: CATSDRGGEPDTQYF. The CDR3 bases are TGTGCCACCAGTGATAGGGGGGGCGAACCAGATACGCAGTATTTT. The rearrangement uses TRBV24-1 and TRBJ2-3, with D tentatively TRBD2 (7 bases). Trimming removed 3 bases from V and 4 bases from J, with 13 bases in between. Germline CDR1 KGHDR, CDR2 SFDVKD. The CDR3 contains 15 residues.